This TCR beta chain was documented in a study of CD8 T cells in Susac syndrome. Across the whole study: Within the group of sequenced Susac syndrome patients, five or six had active disease and eight were in remission.

Random hexamers were used to reverse transcribe roughly 0.5 to 1 ug of RNA. TCR beta CDR3 was amplified by immunoSEQ multiplex PCR. This amplification extended across 54 Vbeta and 13 Jbeta segments. TCRdb reprocessed the immunoSEQ multiplex PCR reads via MiXCR and lists one record per CDR3 protein. The sample shows about 85,000 distinct CDR3 sequences, approximately 95% of them seen only once. Study outcomes and limitations: Susac CD8+ clonal expansion peaked in TEMRA cells and active patients.

About this clonotype: Antigen unknown.

This CDR3 comprises 16 residues. Germline V lookup: CDR1 KGHSH, CDR2 LQKENI. Trimming took 2 bases from V and 1 from J, leaving 12 bases between them. Negative isolation was applied to CD8+ and CD4+ T cells, and FACS enrichment was applied to TEMRA cells. Sequencing was done on a sample of CD8+ T cells from PBMCs. This sequence joins TRBV18 and TRBJ2-1; no clear D. This sequence was found in a human donor with Susac syndrome. The DNA of the CDR3 is TGTGCCAGCTCACCATCCCAGTCTGGGTCCTACAATGAGCAGTTCTTC. Amino acids: CASSPSQSGSYNEQFF.